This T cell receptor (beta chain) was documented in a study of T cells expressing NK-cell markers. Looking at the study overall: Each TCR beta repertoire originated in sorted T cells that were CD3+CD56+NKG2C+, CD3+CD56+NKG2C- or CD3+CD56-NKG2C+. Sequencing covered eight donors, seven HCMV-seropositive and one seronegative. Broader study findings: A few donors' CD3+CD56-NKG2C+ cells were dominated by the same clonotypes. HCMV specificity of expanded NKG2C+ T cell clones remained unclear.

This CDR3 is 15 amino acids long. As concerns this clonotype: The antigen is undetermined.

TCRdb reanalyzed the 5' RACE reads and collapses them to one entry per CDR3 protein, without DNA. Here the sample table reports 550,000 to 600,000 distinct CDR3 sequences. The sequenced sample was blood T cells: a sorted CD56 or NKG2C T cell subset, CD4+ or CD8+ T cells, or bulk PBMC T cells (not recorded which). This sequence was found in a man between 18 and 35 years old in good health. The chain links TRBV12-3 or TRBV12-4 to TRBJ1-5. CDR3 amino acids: CASSPTPRSNQPQHF.